The sample holds a few counts of the clone carrying this T cell receptor (beta chain). This specimen comes from a study of patients and donors after allogeneic stem cell transplantation. Each CDR3 protein is one row after TCRdb ran MiXCR on the RT-PCR reads. The sample lists some 880,000 distinct CDR3 sequences, 18% occurring once. What was sequenced was blood, either unsorted or a sorted T cell fraction (not recorded which). This TCR was recovered from a human donor who was either an allogeneic HSCT recipient or a stem cell or donor lymphocyte infusion donor (not recorded which). It is not recorded whose cells these are; they may come from a transplant donor.

CDR3 protein: CASSFGNPGAILYGYTF. CDR3 in DNA: TGTGCCAGCAGCTTCGGCAATCCGGGGGCGATTCTCTATGGCTACACCTTC. This chain joins TRBV5-8 and TRBJ1-2, with a possible D match to TRBD1 (6 bases). From germline, CDR1 is SGHTS and CDR2 YDEGEE. The V end lost 2 bases, the J end lost 4 bases, and 21 bases lay between the germline ends. This CDR3 is 17 amino acids long. Full variable domain (missing parts from reference TRBV5-8 and TRBJ1-2): EAGVTQSPTHLIKTRGQQATLRCSPISGHTSVYWYQQALGLGLQFLLWYDEGEERNRGNFPPRFSGRQFPNYSSELNVNALELEDSALYLCASSFGNPGAILYGYTFGSGTRLTVV.